This TCR beta chain was captured by sequencing in a study of blood T cell repertoires in COVID-19. On the study more broadly: Sources were T cells, B-cell-depleted T cells, or PBMCs; the material itself was cDNA or gDNA.

Study processing details: Scientists estimated how many nucleated cells there were by amplifying reference gene primers. Data came from immunoSEQ multiplex PCR; TCRdb stores just in-frame clones and leaves some out. The V and J calls and clone size were taken over from that table, and D and trimming were inferred from the DNA. The sample records some 200,000 clones, approximately 80% being singletons. Clinical history as reported by participants underpinned cohort assignment. Cohort 3 recovered donors had two negative PCRs, clearance, or symptom resolution. Trimming left V 2 bases short and J 2 bases short, with 10 bases between. Germline lookup yields CDR1 SGHTA and CDR2 FQGNSA. The CDR3 runs to 16 residues.

The chain employs TRBV7-2 and TRBJ2-6; tentatively, D is TRBD1 (5 bases). This TCR was recovered from a man aged 35 to 55 who had recovered from COVID-19. The sample was PBMCs or T cells enriched from blood (not recorded which). CDR3 bases: TGTGCCAGCAGCTTAAACGCAGGGACTGGGGCCAACGTCCTGACTTTC. Amino acids: CASSLNAGTGANVLTF.